The next 3 T cell receptor beta chains were all read from a single sample in a study of neoadjuvant anti-PD-1 for oral cavity cancer. Data came from immunoSEQ multiplex PCR; TCRdb stores just in-frame clones and leaves some out. The sample consists of roughly 10,000 clones, about 50% of them appearing once. The sequences come from tumor tissue, collected before nivolumab (anti-PD-1) treatment. All receptors derive from a person between 40 and 80 years old with oral cavity squamous cell carcinoma.

This chain connects TRBV6-5 to TRBJ2-1; 12 nucleotides align to TRBD1. V shed 4 bases and J 8 bases; nucleotides not matched to a gene: 9. Germline loops: CDR1 MNHEY, CDR2 SVGAGI. The CDR3 has 16 residues. The CDR3 here is CASSSPGQGAAYEQFF. CDR3 nucleotides: TGTGCCAGCAGTTCCCCGGGACAGGGGGCGGCGTATGAGCAGTTCTTC.

In its sample, this clone was seen a few times. This rearrangement joins TRBV7-3 to TRBJ2-3, with 8 bases lining up with TRBD2. This CDR3 spans 16 amino acids. The J segment lost 1 base and the V segment lost 6 bases, leaving 9 bases of the junction unmatched. Germline CDR1 reads SGHTA; CDR2 reads FQGTGA. The CDR3 is CASSSTGGPGTDTQYF. CDR3 sequence (DNA): TGTGCCAGCAGTTCTACGGGGGGGCCCGGCACAGATACGCAGTATTTT.

This clone was seen a handful of times. This chain joins TRBV5-5 and TRBJ1-5; no reliable D call. The ends were cut back, 1 base at V and 0 bases at J, with 11 bases in the middle. The length of the CDR3 is 16 residues. Germline V gives CDR1 SGHKS, CDR2 YYEKEE (reference sequence). This chain's CDR3 is CASSLRGSYSNQPQHF. CDR3 in DNA: TGTGCCAGCAGCTTGCGGGGAAGTTATAGCAATCAGCCCCAGCATTTT.